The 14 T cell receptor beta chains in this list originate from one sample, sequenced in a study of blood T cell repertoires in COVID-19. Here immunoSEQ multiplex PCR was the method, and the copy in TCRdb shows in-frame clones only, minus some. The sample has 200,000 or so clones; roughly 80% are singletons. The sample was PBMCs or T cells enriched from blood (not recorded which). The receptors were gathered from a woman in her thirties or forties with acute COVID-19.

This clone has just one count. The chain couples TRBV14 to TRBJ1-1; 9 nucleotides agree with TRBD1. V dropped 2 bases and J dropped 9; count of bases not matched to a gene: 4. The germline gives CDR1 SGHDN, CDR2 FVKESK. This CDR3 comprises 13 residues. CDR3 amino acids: CASSQLGTGKAFF. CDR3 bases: TGTGCCAGCAGCCAACTGGGGACAGGGAAAGCTTTCTTT.

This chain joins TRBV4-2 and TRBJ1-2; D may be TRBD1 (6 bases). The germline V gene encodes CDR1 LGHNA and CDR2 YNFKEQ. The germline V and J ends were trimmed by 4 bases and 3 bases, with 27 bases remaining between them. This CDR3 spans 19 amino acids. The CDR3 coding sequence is TGTGCCAGCAGCCCACAGGGCCGGGCAACGCAAGCAAGGTACTATGGCTACACCTTC. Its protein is CASSPQGRATQARYYGYTF.

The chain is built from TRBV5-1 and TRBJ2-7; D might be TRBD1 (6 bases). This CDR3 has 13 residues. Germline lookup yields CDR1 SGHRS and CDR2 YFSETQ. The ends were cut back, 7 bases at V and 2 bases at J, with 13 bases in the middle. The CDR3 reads CASGPDSTYEQYF. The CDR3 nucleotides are TGCGCCAGCGGACCGGACAGTACCTACGAGCAGTACTTC. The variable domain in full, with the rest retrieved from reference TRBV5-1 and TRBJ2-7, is KAGVTQTPRYLIKTRGQQVTLSCSPISGHRSVSWYQQTPGQGLQFLFEYFSETQRNKGNFPGRFSGRQFSNSRSEMNVSTLELGDSALYLCASGPDSTYEQYFGPGTRLTVT.

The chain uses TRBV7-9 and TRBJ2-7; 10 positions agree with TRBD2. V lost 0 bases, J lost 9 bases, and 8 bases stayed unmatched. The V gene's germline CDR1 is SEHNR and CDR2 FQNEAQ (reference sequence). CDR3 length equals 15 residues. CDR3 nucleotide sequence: TGTGCCAGCAGCTTAGCAAGCGGGGGGGCAGTTGGGCAGTACTTC. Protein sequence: CASSLASGGAVGQYF.

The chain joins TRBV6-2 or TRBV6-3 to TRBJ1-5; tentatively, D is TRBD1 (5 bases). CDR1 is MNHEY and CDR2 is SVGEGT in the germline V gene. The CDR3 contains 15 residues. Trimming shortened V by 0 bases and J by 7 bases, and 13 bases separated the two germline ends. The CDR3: CASSYSGGRGQPQHF. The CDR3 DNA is TGTGCCAGCAGTTACTCGGGGGGACGGGGGCAGCCCCAGCATTTT.

CDR3 in amino acids: CASSLATDTQYF. DNA of the CDR3: TGCGCCAGCAGCTTGGCTACAGATACGCAGTATTTT. The V gene is TRBV5-1, the J gene TRBJ2-3; D is unclear. The CDR3 spans 12 residues. V was shortened by 0 bases and J by 3 bases, with 2 bases between the two germline ends. The V gene's germline CDR1 is SGHRS and CDR2 YFSETQ.

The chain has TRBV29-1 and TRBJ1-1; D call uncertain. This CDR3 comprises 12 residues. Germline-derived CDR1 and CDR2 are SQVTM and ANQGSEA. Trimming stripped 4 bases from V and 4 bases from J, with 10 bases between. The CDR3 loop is CSVGRGSTEAFF. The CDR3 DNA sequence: TGCAGCGTTGGGAGAGGGAGCACTGAAGCTTTCTTT.

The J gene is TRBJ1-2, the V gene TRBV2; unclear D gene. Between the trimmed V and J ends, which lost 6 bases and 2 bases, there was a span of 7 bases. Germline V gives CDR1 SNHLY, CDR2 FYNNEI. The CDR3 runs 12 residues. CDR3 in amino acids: CASRAENYGYTF. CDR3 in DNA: TGTGCCAGCAGAGCGGAAAACTATGGCTACACCTTC.

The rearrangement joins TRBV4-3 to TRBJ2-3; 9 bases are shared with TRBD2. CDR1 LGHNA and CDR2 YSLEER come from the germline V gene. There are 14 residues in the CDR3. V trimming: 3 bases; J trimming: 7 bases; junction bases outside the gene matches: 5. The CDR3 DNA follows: TGCGCCAGCAGCCAGGGCGGGGGGGCTTATACGCAGTATTTT. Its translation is CASSQGGGAYTQYF.

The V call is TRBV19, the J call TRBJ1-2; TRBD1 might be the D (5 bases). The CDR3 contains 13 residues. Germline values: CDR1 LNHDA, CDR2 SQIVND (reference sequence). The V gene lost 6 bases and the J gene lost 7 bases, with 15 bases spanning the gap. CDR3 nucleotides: TGTGCCAGTAGGGGTTCGGGGGATCGTGGCTACACCTTC. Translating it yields CASRGSGDRGYTF.

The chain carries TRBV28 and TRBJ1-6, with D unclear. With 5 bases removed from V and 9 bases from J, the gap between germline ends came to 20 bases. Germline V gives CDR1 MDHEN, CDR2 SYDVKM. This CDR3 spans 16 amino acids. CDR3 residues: CASSPADGEGVSPLHF. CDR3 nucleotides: TGTGCCAGCAGTCCTGCGGACGGGGAAGGAGTTTCACCCCTCCACTTT.

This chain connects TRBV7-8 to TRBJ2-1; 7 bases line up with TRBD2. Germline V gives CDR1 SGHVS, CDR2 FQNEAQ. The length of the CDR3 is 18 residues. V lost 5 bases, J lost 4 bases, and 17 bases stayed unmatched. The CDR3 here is CASSPRGVVGSFYNEQFF. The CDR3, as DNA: TGTGCCAGCAGCCCACGGGGGGTAGTAGGTAGTTTTTACAATGAGCAGTTCTTC.

This chain's CDR3 is CASSPSGEETQYF. The CDR3 coding sequence is TGTGCCAGCAGTCCCTCAGGGGAAGAGACCCAGTACTTC. This chain uses TRBV27 with TRBJ2-5; weak D call: TRBD1 (6 bases). Germline V lookup: CDR1 MNHEY, CDR2 SMNVEV (reference sequence). This CDR3 has 13 amino acids. Trimming pared 5 bases from V and 3 bases from J, leaving 10 bases between.

The CDR3 region is CASTFGTGHTSLHF. DNA of the CDR3: TGTGCCAGCACCTTCGGGACAGGGCATACGTCCCTCCACTTT. The chain employs TRBV28 and TRBJ1-6; 9 bases align to TRBD1. Germline lookup yields CDR1 MDHEN and CDR2 SYDVKM. V lost 7 bases, J lost 14 bases, and 12 bases stayed unmatched. This CDR3 comprises 14 residues. Using reference TRBV28 and TRBJ1-6 for the parts outside the CDR3, the full variable domain is DVKVTQSSRYLVKRTGEKVFLECVQDMDHENMFWYRQDPGLGLRLIYFSYDVKMKEKGDIPEGYSVSREKKERFSLILESASTNQTSMYLCASTFGTGHTSLHFGNGTRLTVT.